Described below is a single TCR beta chain sequence and its context. The data originate from a study of blood T cell repertoires in COVID-19. Study-wide background: The United States, Italy and Spain supplied acute and convalescent COVID-19 samples. PBMCs, B-cell-depleted T cells, or T cells provided the cDNA or gDNA that made up the material.

Study processing details: Reference gene primer amplification yielded estimated nucleated cell counts. Method: immunoSEQ multiplex PCR; TCRdb's copy keeps in-frame clones and lacks some. The V and J calls and the clone size are those of that table, but D and trimming were determined from the DNA. The sample carries about 180,000 clones, around 87% recorded once. Trimming removed 6 bases from V and 5 bases from J; junction bases left unmatched: 4. Germline assignment: CDR1 SNHLY and CDR2 FYNNEI. The CDR3 has 15 amino acids. This sequence joins TRBV2 and TRBJ1-6, with TRBD1 identical over 10 bases. The origin of this receptor is a woman aged 25 to 39 with active or convalescent COVID-19. Sequencing was performed on peripheral blood. The CDR3: CASRGQGHDNSPLHF. The CDR3 region has the DNA TGTGCCAGCAGGGGACAGGGGCACGATAATTCACCCCTCCACTTT.